This T cell receptor (beta chain) was identified in a study of cytomegalovirus exposure and HLA in healthy donors. General study points: The records held CMV serostatus as the only immune exposure information.

Both 60 Vbeta primers and 13 Jbeta primers went into the PCR. Generated by immunoSEQ multiplex PCR, the TCRdb table keeps only in-frame clones and is missing some. The repertoire includes roughly 88,000 clones, approximately 71% of them detected once, and about 2.9% sits in the top ten. For this clone: Antigen: not known.

Trimming removed 5 bases from V and 4 bases from J, with 15 bases in between. CDR3 length equals 14 residues. In germline, CDR1 is KGHSH, CDR2 LQKENI. The sample was PBMCs. This chain links TRBV18 with TRBJ2-7; no firm D call. The TCR sequence derives from a man aged 45 to 65 in good health and CMV-seronegative. CDR3 sequence: CASSNRQVAYEQYF. The CDR3 DNA reads as TGTGCCAGCTCAAACCGGCAGGTTGCATACGAGCAGTACTTC.